This record concerns one T cell receptor (beta chain) sequence. Its antigen is undetermined. With V trimmed by 4 bases and J by 0 bases, 2 bases remained unmatched. The CDR3 has 16 residues. Germline CDR1 is SGHDN and CDR2 is FVKESK. The data are from a study of T cells after posttransplantation cyclophosphamide. Notes on the study in general: Recipient CMV seropositivity and CMV reactivation strongly tracked TRB clonality.

Profiled with immunoSEQ multiplex PCR; TCRdb holds only in-frame clones, not every one. This table holds about 21,000 clones, around 98% found once. Sequences were obtained from naive CD8+ T cells sorted from PBMCs. The chain has TRBV14 and TRBJ2-1, with 11 nucleotides matching TRBD2. This sequence originates from a man aged 35-49 years in good health, CMV-negative, and a related stem cell transplant donor. CDR3 in amino acids: CASSPTSGSSYNEQFF. CDR3 DNA: TGTGCCAGCAGCCCTACTAGCGGGAGCTCCTACAATGAGCAGTTCTTC.